The 15 T cell receptor beta chains in this list originate from one sample, sequenced in a study of blood T cells in healthy people across ages. A second PCR of roughly 7 to 11 cycles used a sample-barcoded 5' primer and a J-beta primer mix. TCRdb reprocessed the 5' RACE reads via MiXCR and lists one record per CDR3 protein. Of some 760,000 distinct CDR3 sequences listed, approximately 25% are singletons. These data also formed part of another study, on T cells of mothers and their children.

Sequences were obtained from blood. These receptors were collected from a boy aged 5-17 years in good health.

This clonotype was recorded a few times. The genes are TRBV3-1 and TRBJ1-1, with 7 bases fitting TRBD1. Germline lookup yields CDR1 LGHDT and CDR2 YNNKEL (reference sequence). This CDR3 is 15 amino acids long. V was clipped by 0 bases and J by 5 bases; unmatched bases: 6. CDR3 residues: CASSQEPFRGTEAFF. CDR3 DNA sequence: TGTGCCAGCAGCCAAGAACCCTTCAGGGGGACTGAAGCTTTCTTT. Using reference TRBV3-1 and TRBJ1-1 for the parts outside the CDR3, the full variable domain is DTAVSQTPKYLVTQMGNDKSIKCEQNLGHDTMYWYKQDSKKFLKIMFSYNNKELIINETVPNRFSPKSPDKAHLNLHINSLELGDSAVYFCASSQEPFRGTEAFFGQGTRLTVV.

The sample holds a few counts of this clonotype. The chain couples TRBV11-3 to TRBJ1-2, with D perhaps TRBD1 (5 bases). V was trimmed by 5 bases and J by 5 bases, leaving 12 bases between them. The CDR3 extends over 13 amino acids. Per germline, CDR1 SGHNT and CDR2 YENEEA. The DNA for the CDR3 is TGTGCCAGCAGCCCGAGTGGGGGTTATGGCTACACCTTC. It is translated as CASSPSGGYGYTF.

The gene calls are TRBV9 and TRBJ1-2; 7 bases match TRBD1. The CDR3 has 16 residues. Per germline, CDR1 SGDLS and CDR2 YYNGEE. Trimming removed 3 bases from V and 2 bases from J; junction bases left unmatched: 10. The CDR3 protein is CASSAGRDSQNYGYTF. The CDR3 DNA follows: TGTGCCAGCAGCGCAGGCAGGGACAGCCAAAACTATGGCTACACCTTC.

The chain couples TRBV5-5 to TRBJ2-4, with D possibly TRBD2 on 6 matching bases. Germline CDR1 SGHKS, CDR2 YYEKEE (reference sequence). The V end lost 4 bases, the J end lost 6 bases, and 23 bases lay between the germline ends. The CDR3 is 17 residues long. The DNA for the CDR3 is TGTGCCAGCAGCCCTCGTGGGGTTGGAGGGGCCGGAAACATTCAGTACTTC. Its protein product is CASSPRGVGGAGNIQYF.

The genes are TRBV29-1 and TRBJ1-2; the match to TRBD1 covers 9 bases. Germline V CDR1 and CDR2: SQVTM, ANQGSEA. With V trimmed by 6 bases and J by 5 bases, 13 bases remained unmatched. The CDR3 is 15 amino acids. CDR3 loop: CSVGGTGQEGYGYTF. The CDR3 DNA reads as TGCAGCGTGGGTGGGACAGGGCAAGAAGGTTATGGCTACACCTTC.

The rearrangement uses TRBV5-1 and TRBJ2-3; 8 nucleotides match TRBD2. Germline-derived CDR1 and CDR2 are SGHRS and YFSETQ. The CDR3 is 15 residues long. Trimming cost V 4 bases and J 0 bases; bases outside gene matches: 4. The CDR3 protein is CASSVLAVSTDTQYF. The CDR3 DNA sequence: TGCGCCAGCAGCGTACTAGCGGTTAGCACAGATACGCAGTATTTT. Using reference TRBV5-1 and TRBJ2-3 for the parts outside the CDR3, the full variable domain is KAGVTQTPRYLIKTRGQQVTLSCSPISGHRSVSWYQQTPGQGLQFLFEYFSETQRNKGNFPGRFSGRQFSNSRSEMNVSTLELGDSALYLCASSVLAVSTDTQYFGPGTRLTVL.

This chain joins TRBV12-3 or TRBV12-4 and TRBJ1-1; D gene ambiguous. V was cut by 6 bases and J by 5 bases, with 13 bases left in between. This CDR3 is built from 13 residues. The CDR3 DNA follows: TGTGCCAGCAGCGCAGTGATGGGGACTGAAGCTTTCTTT. Residues: CASSAVMGTEAFF.

This clonotype was counted a few times. V and J are TRBV7-2 and TRBJ2-5; 12 bases line up with TRBD2. CDR1 is SGHTA and CDR2 is FQGNSA in the germline V gene. The CDR3 contains 15 residues. Unmatched junction bases numbered 4, after V lost 0 bases and J lost 8 bases. CDR3 in DNA: TGTGCCAGCAGCTTAGCGCGACTAGCGGGAGTTACCCAGTACTTC. It is translated as CASSLARLAGVTQYF.

DNA for the CDR3: TGCAGTGCCCCGAAACCCATATTAAGCTCCTACAATGAGCAGTTCTTC. It specifies CSAPKPILSSYNEQFF. This chain links TRBV20-1 with TRBJ2-1; D uncertain. The length of the CDR3 is 16 residues. Trimming left V 6 bases short and J 0 bases short, with 18 bases between. Per the germline V gene, CDR1 is DFQATT and CDR2 is SNEGSKA (reference sequence).

This chain links TRBV5-1 with TRBJ2-7; D call uncertain. The V end lost 3 bases, the J end lost 6 bases, and 16 bases lay between the germline ends. This CDR3 comprises 14 residues. Germline assignment: CDR1 SGHRS and CDR2 YFSETQ. The CDR3 loop is CASSSDHPASEQYF. CDR3 in DNA: TGCGCCAGCAGCTCGGACCATCCTGCGAGCGAGCAGTACTTC.

This clonotype was seen repeatedly, ten times or more. This sequence joins TRBV5-1 and TRBJ2-7; 12 nucleotides agree with TRBD1. The V segment lost 0 bases and the J segment 3 bases; nucleotides outside the gene matches: 4. The length of the CDR3 is 16 residues. Per germline, CDR1 SGHRS and CDR2 YFSETQ. CDR3 nucleotides: TGCGCCAGCAGCTTGGAGGGACAGGGGGCTATCTACGAGCAGTACTTC. Amino acids: CASSLEGQGAIYEQYF.

The genes are TRBV5-1 and TRBJ2-7; no definite D call. CDR3 length equals 15 residues. Trimming left V 0 bases short and J 3 bases short, with 13 bases between. Germline values: CDR1 SGHRS, CDR2 YFSETQ. The CDR3 DNA follows: TGCGCCAGCAGCTTGGATGGTTCCTCGGTCTACGAGCAGTACTTC. This sequence encodes CASSLDGSSVYEQYF.

The chain has TRBV18 and TRBJ2-5, with 15 bases that match TRBD2. The DNA end is a closer match to TRBJ2-1, so the J assignment may be wrong. The germline V gene has CDR1 KGHSH and CDR2 LQKENI. CDR3 length: 16 amino acids. CDR3 amino acids: CASSPSPGTSGREQFF. In DNA form, the CDR3 reads TGTGCCAGCTCACCATCCCCCGGGACTAGCGGGAGGGAGCAGTTCTTC.

V usage is TRBV10-3 and J usage is TRBJ1-1; D remains ambiguous. Germline CDR1 and CDR2: ENHRY and SYGVKD. The V gene lost 4 bases and the J gene lost 4 bases, with 10 bases spanning the gap. CDR3 length: 13 residues. CDR3 protein: CAISVGQITEAFF. As DNA, the CDR3 is TGTGCCATCAGTGTAGGGCAGATCACTGAAGCTTTCTTT.

This clonotype has just a few counts. V usage is TRBV4-2 and J usage is TRBJ2-5, with a tentative D call TRBD2 (6 bases). Trimming left V 4 bases short and J 5 bases short, with 11 bases between. This CDR3 has 13 amino acids. CDR1 and CDR2 (germline): LGHNA, YNFKEQ. The CDR3 here is CASSLREYETQYF. The CDR3 DNA reads TGTGCCAGCAGCCTCCGGGAGTATGAGACCCAGTACTTC.